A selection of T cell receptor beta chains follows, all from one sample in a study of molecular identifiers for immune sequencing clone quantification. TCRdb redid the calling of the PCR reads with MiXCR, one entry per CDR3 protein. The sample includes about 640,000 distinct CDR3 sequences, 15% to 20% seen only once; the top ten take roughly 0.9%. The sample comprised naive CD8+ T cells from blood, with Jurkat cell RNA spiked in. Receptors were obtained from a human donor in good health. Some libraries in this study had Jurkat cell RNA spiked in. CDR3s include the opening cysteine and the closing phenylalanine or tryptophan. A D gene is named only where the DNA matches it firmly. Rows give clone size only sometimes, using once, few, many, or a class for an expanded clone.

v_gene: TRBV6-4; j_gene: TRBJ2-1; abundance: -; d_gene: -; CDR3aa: CASSVGPMGNEQFF; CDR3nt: TGTGCCAGCAGTGTTGGTCCCATGGGAAATGAGCAGTTCTTC
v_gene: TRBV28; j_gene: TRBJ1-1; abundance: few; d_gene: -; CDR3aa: CASSFGVLTEAFF; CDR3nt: TGTGCCAGCAGTTTCGGGGTTCTGACTGAAGCTTTCTTT
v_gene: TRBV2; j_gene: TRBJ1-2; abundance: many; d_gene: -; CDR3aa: CASTVGQARYGYTF; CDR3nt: TGTGCCAGCACGGTCGGGCAGGCACGCTATGGCTACACCTTC
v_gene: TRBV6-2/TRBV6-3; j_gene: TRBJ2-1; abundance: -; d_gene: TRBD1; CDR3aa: CASSLQGRNEQSF; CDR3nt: TGTGCCAGCAGTTTACAGGGGCGCAATGAGCAGTCCTTC
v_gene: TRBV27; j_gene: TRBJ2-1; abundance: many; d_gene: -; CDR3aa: CASSLVPANEQFF; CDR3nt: TGTGCCAGCAGTCTGGTCCCTGCGAATGAGCAGTTCTTC
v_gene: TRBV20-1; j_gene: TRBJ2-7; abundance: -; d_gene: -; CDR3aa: CSARDSVGASGSYEQYF; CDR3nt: TGCAGTGCTAGAGATTCGGTGGGGGCCAGCGGCTCCTACGAGCAGTACTTC
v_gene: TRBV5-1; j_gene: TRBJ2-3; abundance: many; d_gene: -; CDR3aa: CASSLEPGTSTDTQYF; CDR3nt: TGCGCCAGCAGCTTGGAACCGGGGACTAGCACAGATACGCAGTATTTT
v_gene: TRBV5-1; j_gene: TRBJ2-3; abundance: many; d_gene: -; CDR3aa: CASYSRWGQGSTDTQYF; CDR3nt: TGCGCCAGCTACTCCCGCTGGGGTCAAGGGAGCACAGATACGCAGTATTTT
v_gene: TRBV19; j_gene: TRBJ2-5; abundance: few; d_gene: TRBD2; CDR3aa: CASSTGTRAYQETQYF; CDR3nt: TGTGCCAGTAGTACCGGGACTAGAGCGTACCAAGAGACCCAGTACTTC
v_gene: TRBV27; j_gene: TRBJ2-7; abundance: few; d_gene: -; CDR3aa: CASSFNSGSPTYQYF; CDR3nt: TGTGCCAGCAGTTTCAATAGCGGATCCCCCACCTACCAGTACTTC
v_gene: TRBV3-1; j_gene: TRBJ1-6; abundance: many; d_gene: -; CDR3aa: CASSPASVSPLHF; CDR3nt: TGTGCCAGCAGCCCAGCCTCTGTTTCACCCCTCCACTTT
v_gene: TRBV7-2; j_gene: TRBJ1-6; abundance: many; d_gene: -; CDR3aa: CASSVYGGNSPLHF; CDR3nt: TGTGCCAGCAGCGTTTACGGGGGAAATTCACCCCTCCACTTT
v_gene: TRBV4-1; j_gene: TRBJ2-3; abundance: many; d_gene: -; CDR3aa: CASSYGLRVDTQYF; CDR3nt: TGCGCCAGCAGCTACGGGCTTCGGGTTGATACGCAGTATTTT
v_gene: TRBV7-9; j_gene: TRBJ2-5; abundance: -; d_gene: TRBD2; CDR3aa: CASSLVAAPGLAGEEQETQYF; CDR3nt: TGTGCCAGCAGCTTAGTAGCCGCCCCGGGACTAGCGGGAGAAGAACAAGAGACCCAGTACTTC
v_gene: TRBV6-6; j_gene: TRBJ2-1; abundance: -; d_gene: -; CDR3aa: CASSYLVLGEQFF; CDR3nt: TGTGCCAGCAGTTACTTGGTCCTCGGGGAGCAGTTCTTC
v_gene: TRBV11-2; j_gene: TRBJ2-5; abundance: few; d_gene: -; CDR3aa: CAGSLGADRQETQYF; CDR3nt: TGTGCCGGCAGCTTAGGGGCAGACAGGCAAGAGACCCAGTACTTC
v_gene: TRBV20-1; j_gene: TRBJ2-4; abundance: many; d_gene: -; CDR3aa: CSAGSNRESENIQYF; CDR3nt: TGCAGTGCGGGGAGTAACAGGGAGTCCGAAAACATTCAGTACTTC
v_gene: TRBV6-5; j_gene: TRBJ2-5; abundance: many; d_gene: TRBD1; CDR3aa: CASRSGQGPRETQYF; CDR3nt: TGTGCCAGCAGAAGTGGACAGGGGCCTAGAGAGACCCAGTACTTC
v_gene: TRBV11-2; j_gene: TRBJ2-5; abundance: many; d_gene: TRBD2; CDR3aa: CASSTRGASGRVQETQYF; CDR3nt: TGTGCCAGCAGCACCCGCGGGGCTAGCGGGCGGGTCCAAGAGACCCAGTACTTC
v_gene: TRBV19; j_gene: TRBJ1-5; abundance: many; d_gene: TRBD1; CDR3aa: CASRLVSGQGSWLPQHF; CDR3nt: TGTGCCAGTAGGTTGGTTTCTGGACAGGGATCGTGGTTGCCCCAGCATTTT
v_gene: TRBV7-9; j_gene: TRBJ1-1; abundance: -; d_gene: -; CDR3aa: CASSLTGYEAFF; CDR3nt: TGTGCCAGCAGCTTGACAGGCTACGAAGCTTTCTTT
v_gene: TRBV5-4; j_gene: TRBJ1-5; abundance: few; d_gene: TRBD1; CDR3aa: CASSSRSTGAISNQPQHF; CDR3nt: TGTGCCAGCAGCTCTCGTAGTACAGGGGCTATTAGCAATCAGCCCCAGCATTTT
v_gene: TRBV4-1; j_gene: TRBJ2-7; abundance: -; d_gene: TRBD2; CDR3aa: CASSQGEGQQYEQYF; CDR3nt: TGCGCCAGCAGCCAAGGGGAGGGCCAGCAATACGAGCAGTACTTC
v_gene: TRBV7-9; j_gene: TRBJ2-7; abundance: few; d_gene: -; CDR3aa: CASSFDSGSGSYEQYF; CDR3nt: TGTGCCAGCAGCTTCGACTCGGGGAGCGGATCCTACGAGCAGTACTTC
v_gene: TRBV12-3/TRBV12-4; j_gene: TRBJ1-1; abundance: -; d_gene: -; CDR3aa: CASSTRQGSHIRNTEAFF; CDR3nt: TGTGCCAGCAGTACCCGCCAGGGCTCCCACATACGGAACACTGAAGCTTTCTTT
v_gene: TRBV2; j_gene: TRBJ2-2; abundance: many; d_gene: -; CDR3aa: CAISPGPTNTGELFF; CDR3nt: TGTGCCATTTCTCCGGGGCCAACGAACACCGGGGAGCTGTTTTTT
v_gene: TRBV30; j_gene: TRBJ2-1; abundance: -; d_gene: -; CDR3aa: CAWSVTSPRNEQFF; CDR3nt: TGTGCCTGGAGTGTAACTAGCCCTAGGAATGAGCAGTTCTTC
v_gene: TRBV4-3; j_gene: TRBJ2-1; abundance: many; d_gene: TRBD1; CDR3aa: CASSQVFIGQGYNEQFF; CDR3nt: TGCGCCAGCAGCCAAGTGTTTATTGGACAGGGCTACAATGAGCAGTTCTTC
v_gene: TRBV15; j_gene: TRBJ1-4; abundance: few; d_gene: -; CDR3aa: CATSETTVATNEKLFF; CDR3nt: TGTGCCACCAGCGAAACGACGGTGGCAACTAATGAAAAACTGTTTTTT
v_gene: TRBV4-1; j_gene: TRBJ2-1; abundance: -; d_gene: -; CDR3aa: CASSQERYSYNEQFF; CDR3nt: TGCGCCAGCAGCCAAGAGAGATACTCCTACAATGAGCAGTTCTTC
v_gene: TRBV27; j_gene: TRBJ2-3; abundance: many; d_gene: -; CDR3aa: CATNSFSRPDTQYF; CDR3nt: TGTGCCACCAATAGTTTCTCACGCCCAGATACGCAGTATTTT
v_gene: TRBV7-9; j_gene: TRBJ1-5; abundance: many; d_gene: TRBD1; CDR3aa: CASSSGRDSLHQPQHF; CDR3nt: TGTGCCAGCAGCTCCGGCCGGGACAGCCTTCATCAGCCCCAGCATTTT
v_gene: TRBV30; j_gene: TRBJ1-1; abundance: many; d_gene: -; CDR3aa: CAWSPGTLGTEAFF; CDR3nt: TGTGCCTGGAGTCCCGGGACTTTGGGCACTGAAGCTTTCTTT
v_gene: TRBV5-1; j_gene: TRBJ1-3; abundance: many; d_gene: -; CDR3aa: CASSREGIYSGNTIYF; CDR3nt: TGCGCCAGCAGCCGTGAAGGGATCTACTCTGGAAACACCATATATTTT
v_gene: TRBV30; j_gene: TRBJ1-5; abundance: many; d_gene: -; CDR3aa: CAWSVGARPPPQHF; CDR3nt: TGTGCCTGGAGTGTAGGGGCCCGGCCGCCTCCCCAGCATTTT
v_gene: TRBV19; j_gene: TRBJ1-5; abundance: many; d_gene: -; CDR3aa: CASRLVGYSNQPQHF; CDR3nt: TGTGCCAGTAGATTGGTGGGCTATAGCAATCAGCCCCAGCATTTT
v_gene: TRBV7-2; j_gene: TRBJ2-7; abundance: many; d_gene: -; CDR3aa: CASSFVPGGGEQYF; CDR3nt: TGTGCCAGCAGCTTCGTCCCTGGGGGAGGCGAGCAGTACTTC
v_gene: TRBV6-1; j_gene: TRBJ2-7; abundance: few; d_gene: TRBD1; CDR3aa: CASSDSTGIFYEQYF; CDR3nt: TGTGCCAGCAGTGACTCGACAGGGATCTTCTACGAGCAGTACTTC
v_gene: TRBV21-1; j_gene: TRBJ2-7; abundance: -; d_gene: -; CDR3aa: CASNPLVGAGEQYF; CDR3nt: TGTGCCAGCAACCCTCTGGTGGGGGCAGGGGAGCAGTACTTC
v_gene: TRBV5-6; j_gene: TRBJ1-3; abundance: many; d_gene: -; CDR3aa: CASSSPNYQSDGTSGNTIYF; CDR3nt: TGTGCCAGCAGCTCTCCTAATTACCAATCTGACGGAACCTCTGGAAACACCATATATTTT
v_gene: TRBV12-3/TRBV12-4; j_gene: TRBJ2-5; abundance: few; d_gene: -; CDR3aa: CASSLVHPSIKETQYF; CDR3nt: TGTGCCAGCAGTTTAGTCCATCCCTCCATCAAAGAGACCCAGTACTTC
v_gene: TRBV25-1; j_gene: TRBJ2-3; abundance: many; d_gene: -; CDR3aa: CASSGSDYSTDTQYF; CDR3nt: TGTGCCAGCAGTGGGTCAGATTATAGCACAGATACGCAGTATTTT
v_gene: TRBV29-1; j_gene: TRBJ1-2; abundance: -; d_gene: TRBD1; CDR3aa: CSAWDRDGYTF; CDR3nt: TGCAGCGCTTGGGACAGGGATGGCTACACCTTC
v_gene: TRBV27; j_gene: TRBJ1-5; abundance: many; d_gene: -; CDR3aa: CASTPVGADQPQHF; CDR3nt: TGTGCCAGCACCCCGGTCGGGGCGGATCAGCCCCAGCATTTT
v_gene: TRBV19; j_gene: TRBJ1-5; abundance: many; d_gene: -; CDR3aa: CASATGSGQPQHF; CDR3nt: TGTGCCAGTGCAACAGGCTCCGGCCAGCCCCAGCATTTT